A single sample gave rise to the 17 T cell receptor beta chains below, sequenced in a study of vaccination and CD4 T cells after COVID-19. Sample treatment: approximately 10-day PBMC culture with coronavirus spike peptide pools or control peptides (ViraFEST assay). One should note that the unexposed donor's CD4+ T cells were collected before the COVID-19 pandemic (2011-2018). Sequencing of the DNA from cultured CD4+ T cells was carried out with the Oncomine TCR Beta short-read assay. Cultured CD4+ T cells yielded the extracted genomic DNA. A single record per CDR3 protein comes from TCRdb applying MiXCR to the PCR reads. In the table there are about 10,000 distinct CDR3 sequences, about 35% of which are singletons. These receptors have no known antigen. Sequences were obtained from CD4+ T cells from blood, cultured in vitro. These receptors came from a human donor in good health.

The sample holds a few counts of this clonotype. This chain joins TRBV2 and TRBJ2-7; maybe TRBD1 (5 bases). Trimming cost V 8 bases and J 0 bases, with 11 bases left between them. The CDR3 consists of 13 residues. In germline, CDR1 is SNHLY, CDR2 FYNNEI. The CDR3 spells CASVTDISYEQYF. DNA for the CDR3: TGTGCCAGCGTCACGGACATCTCCTACGAGCAGTACTTC.

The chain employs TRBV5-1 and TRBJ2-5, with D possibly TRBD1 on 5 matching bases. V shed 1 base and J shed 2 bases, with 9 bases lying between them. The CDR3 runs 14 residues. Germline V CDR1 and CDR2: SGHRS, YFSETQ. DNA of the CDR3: TGCGCCAGCAGCTTGATTACAGGTCAAGAGACCCAGTACTTC. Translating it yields CASSLITGQETQYF.

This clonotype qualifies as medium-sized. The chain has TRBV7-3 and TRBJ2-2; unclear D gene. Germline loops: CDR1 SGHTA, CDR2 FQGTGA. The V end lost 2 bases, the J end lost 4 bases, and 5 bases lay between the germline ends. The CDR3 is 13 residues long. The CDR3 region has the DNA TGTGCCAGCAGCTTAGCTGCCACCGGGGAGCTGTTTTTT. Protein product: CASSLAATGELFF.

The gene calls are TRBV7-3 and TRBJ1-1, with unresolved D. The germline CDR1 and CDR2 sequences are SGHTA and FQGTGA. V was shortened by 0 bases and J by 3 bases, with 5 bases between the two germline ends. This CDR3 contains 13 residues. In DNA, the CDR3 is TGTGCCAGCAGCTTAACAAGGGACACTGAAGCTTTCTTT. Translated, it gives CASSLTRDTEAFF.

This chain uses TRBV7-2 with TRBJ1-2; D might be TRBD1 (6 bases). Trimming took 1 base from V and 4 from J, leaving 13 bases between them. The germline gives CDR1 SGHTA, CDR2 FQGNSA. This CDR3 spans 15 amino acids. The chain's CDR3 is CASSLGQGGAYGYTF. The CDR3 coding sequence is TGTGCCAGCAGCTTAGGCCAAGGGGGGGCCTATGGCTACACCTTC.

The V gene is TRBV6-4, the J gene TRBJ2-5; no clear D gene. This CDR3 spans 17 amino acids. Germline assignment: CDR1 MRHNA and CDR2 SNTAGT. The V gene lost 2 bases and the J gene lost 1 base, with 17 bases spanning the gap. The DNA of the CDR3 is TGTGCCAGCAGTGACGCGGTTGGGTGCCGCGGCCAAGAGACCCAGTACTTC. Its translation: CASSDAVGCRGQETQYF.

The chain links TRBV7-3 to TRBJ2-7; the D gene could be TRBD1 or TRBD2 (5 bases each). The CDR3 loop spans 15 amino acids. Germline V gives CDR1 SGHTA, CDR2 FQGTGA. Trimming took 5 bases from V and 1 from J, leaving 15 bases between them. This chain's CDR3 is CASSRTGTVSYEQYF. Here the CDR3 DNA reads TGTGCCAGCAGCCGAACCGGGACCGTGTCCTACGAGCAGTACTTC.

The CDR3 is CASSLVGGSYNEQFF. DNA of the CDR3: TGTGCCAGCAGTTTAGTCGGCGGGTCCTACAATGAGCAGTTCTTC. The chain carries TRBV27 and TRBJ2-1; possible D gene TRBD2, 5 bases. CDR3 length: 15 amino acids. The germline V gene encodes CDR1 MNHEY and CDR2 SMNVEV (reference sequence). With 2 bases removed from V and 1 base from J, the gap between germline ends came to 9 bases.

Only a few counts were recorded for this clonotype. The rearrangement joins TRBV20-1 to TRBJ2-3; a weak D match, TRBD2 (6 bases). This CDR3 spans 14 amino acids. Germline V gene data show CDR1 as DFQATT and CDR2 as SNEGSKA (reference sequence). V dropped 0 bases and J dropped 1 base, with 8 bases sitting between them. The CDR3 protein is CSAREGGGTDTQYF. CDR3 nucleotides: TGCAGTGCTAGAGAGGGGGGTGGCACAGATACGCAGTATTTT.

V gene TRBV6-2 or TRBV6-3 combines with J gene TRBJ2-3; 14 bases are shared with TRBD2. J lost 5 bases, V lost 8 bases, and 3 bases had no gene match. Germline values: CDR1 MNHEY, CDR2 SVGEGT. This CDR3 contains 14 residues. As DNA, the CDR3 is TGTGCCAGCCGACTAGCGGGAGGGCAAGATACGCAGTATTTT. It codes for CASRLAGGQDTQYF.

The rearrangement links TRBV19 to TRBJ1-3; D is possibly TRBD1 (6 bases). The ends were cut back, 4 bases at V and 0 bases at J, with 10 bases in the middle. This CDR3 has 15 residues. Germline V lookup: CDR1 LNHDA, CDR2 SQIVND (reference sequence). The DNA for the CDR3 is TGTGCCAGTAGTACAGGGGTCAGCTCTGGAAACACCATATATTTT. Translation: CASSTGVSSGNTIYF.

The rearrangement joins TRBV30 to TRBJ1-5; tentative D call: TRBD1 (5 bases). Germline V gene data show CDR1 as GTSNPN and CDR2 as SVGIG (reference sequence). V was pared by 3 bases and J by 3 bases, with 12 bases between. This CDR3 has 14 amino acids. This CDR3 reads CAWSPGQPNQPQHF. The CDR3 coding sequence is TGTGCCTGGAGCCCCGGACAACCCAATCAGCCCCAGCATTTT.

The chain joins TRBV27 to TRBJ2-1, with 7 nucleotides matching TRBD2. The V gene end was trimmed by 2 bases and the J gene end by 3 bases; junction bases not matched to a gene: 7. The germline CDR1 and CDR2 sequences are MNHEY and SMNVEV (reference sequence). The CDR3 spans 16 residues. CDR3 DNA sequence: TGTGCCAGCAGTTTACTAGGACTAGAGAGCTACAATGAGCAGTTCTTC. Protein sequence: CASSLLGLESYNEQFF.

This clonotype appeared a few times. The CDR3: CSVDRSTETQYF. The DNA of the CDR3 is TGCAGCGTTGATCGCAGTACCGAGACCCAGTACTTC. The V call is TRBV29-1, the J call TRBJ2-5, with D hard to call. The CDR3 is 12 residues long. Trimming left V 3 bases short and J 5 bases short, with 10 bases between. Per the germline V gene, CDR1 is SQVTM and CDR2 is ANQGSEA.

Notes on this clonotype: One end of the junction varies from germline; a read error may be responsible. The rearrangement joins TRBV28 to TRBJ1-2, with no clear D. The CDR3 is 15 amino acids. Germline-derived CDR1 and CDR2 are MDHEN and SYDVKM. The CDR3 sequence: CVSSHRPPPSYGYTF. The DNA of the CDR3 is TGTGTCAGCAGCCACCGACCTCCGCCCTCTTATGGCTACACCTTC.

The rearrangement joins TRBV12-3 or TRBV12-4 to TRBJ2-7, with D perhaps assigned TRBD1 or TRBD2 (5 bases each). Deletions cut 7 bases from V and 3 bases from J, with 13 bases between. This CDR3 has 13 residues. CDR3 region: CASKGTALYEQYF. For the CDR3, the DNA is TGTGCCAGCAAAGGGACGGCGCTCTACGAGCAGTACTTC.

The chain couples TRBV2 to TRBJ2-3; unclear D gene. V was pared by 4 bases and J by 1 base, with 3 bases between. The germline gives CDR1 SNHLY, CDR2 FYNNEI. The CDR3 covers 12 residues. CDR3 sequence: CASSVGTDTQYF. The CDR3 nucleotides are TGTGCCAGCAGTGTGGGCACAGATACGCAGTATTTT.